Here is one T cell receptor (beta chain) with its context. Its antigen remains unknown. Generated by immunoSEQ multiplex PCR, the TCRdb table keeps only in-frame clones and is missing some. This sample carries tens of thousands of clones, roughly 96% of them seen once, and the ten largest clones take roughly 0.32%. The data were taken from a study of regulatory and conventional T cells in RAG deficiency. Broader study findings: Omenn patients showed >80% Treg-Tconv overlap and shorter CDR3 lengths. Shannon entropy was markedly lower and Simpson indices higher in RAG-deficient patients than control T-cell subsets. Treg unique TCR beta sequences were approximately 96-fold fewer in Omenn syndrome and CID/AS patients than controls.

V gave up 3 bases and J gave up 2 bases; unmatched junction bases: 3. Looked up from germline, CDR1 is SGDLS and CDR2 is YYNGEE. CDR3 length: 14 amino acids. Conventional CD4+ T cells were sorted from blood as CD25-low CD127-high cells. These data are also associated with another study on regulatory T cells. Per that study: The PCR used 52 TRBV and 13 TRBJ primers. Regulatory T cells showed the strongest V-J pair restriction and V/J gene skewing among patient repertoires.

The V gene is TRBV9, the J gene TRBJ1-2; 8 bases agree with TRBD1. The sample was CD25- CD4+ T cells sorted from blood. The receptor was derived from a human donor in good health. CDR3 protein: CASSGHRGNYGYTF. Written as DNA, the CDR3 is TGTGCCAGCAGCGGTCACAGGGGGAACTATGGCTACACCTTC.